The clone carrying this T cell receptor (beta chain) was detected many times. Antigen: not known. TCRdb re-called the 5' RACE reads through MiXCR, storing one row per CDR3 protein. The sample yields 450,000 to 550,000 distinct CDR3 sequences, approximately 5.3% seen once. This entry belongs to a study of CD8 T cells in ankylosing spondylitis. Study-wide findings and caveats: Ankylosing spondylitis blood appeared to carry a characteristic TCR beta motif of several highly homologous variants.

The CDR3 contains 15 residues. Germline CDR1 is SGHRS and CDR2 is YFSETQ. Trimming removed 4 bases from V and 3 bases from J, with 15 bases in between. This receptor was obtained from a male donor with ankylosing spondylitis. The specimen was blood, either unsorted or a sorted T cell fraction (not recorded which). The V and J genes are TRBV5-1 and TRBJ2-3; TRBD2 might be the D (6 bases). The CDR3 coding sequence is TGCGCCAGCAGCCCCCCCCGGACTACGACAGATACGCAGTATTTT. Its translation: CASSPPRTTTDTQYF.